A selection of T cell receptor beta chains follows, all from one sample in a study of blood T cell repertoires in COVID-19. The protocol was immunoSEQ multiplex PCR, while the TCRdb copy is restricted to in-frame clones and leaves out a portion. This sample has about 250,000 clones, with about 87% found just once. Material: peripheral blood. The receptor set was obtained from a woman aged 30 to 39 with COVID-19, enrolled during active disease. The CDR3 runs from the conserved cysteine through the conserved F or W. D genes are given only for firm matches. Clone size is shown for a subset of rows, as once, few, many or a class of expanded clone.

>TRBV6-2/TRBV6-3|.|TRBJ2-1|.
CASSLPRSTYNEQFF
TGTGCCAGCAGTCTACCGCGGAGTACCTACAATGAGCAGTTCTTC
>TRBV28|TRBD1|TRBJ1-3|.
CASSQTGDSGNTIYF
TGTGCCAGCAGTCAAACAGGGGACTCTGGAAACACCATATATTTT
>TRBV7-9|TRBD2|TRBJ2-3|.
CASSPGTSEGYLGTQYF
TGTGCCAGCAGCCCCGGGACTAGCGAGGGGTACCTAGGGACGCAGTATTTT
>TRBV7-9|.|TRBJ2-1|.
CASSLAGLDRSLYNEQFF
TGTGCCAGCAGCTTAGCCGGACTTGACAGGAGCCTTTACAATGAGCAGTTCTTC
>TRBV7-2|.|TRBJ1-4|.
CASSLDTTNEKLFF
TGTGCCAGCAGCTTAGATACAACTAATGAAAAACTGTTTTTT
>TRBV5-6|TRBD2|TRBJ2-7|.
CASRYSGGHYEQYF
TGTGCCAGCAGATATAGCGGGGGACACTACGAGCAGTACTTC
>TRBV7-9|TRBD1|TRBJ1-4|.
CASSSQGTGRYNEKLFF
TGTGCCAGCAGCTCCCAAGGGACAGGACGTTATAATGAAAAACTGTTTTTT
>TRBV5-1|.|TRBJ2-1|.
CASSDDRSSYNEQFF
TGCGCCAGCAGCGACGACAGGTCATCCTACAATGAGCAGTTCTTC
>TRBV5-1|.|TRBJ2-5|.
CASSLAWTQETQYF
TGCGCCAGCAGCTTGGCCTGGACTCAAGAGACCCAGTACTTC
>TRBV27|TRBD2|TRBJ2-5|.
CASSSGLARETQYF
TGTGCCAGCAGTTCCGGACTAGCACGGGAGACCCAGTACTTC
>TRBV6-6|TRBD1|TRBJ2-5|once
CASSYEAGGEETQYF
TGTGCCAGCAGTTACGAGGCAGGGGGCGAAGAGACCCAGTACTTC
>TRBV11-2|TRBD2|TRBJ2-2|.
CASSLMTSPGELFF
TGTGCCAGCAGCTTGATGACTAGCCCCGGGGAGCTGTTTTTT
>TRBV7-8|.|TRBJ1-6|few
CASSLGGLGNSPLHF
TGTGCCAGCAGCTTGGGAGGACTCGGAAATTCACCCCTCCACTTT
>TRBV11-2|TRBD2|TRBJ2-5|.
CASSLPGGRGAEQETQYF
TGTGCCAGCAGCTTACCCGGCGGGCGGGGGGCCGAACAAGAGACCCAGTACTTC
>TRBV18|.|TRBJ1-5|.
CASSPRSGSMGYQVNQPQHF
TGTGCCAGCTCACCCCGCTCGGGAAGTATGGGCTATCAAGTAAATCAGCCCCAGCATTTT
>TRBV7-9|TRBD1|TRBJ1-6|.
CASRPPGQSYNSPLHF
TGTGCCAGCAGGCCCCCGGGACAGAGTTATAATTCACCCCTCCACTTT
>TRBV5-1|TRBD1|TRBJ1-2|once
CASSGPGQGSSGYTF
TGCGCCAGCAGCGGACCGGGACAGGGGAGTAGTGGCTACACCTTC
>TRBV21-1|.|TRBJ1-6|.
CASSTSGQAPHNSPLHF
TGTGCCAGCAGTACAAGCGGGCAGGCTCCTCATAATTCACCCCTCCACTTT
>TRBV7-9|.|TRBJ1-4|.
CASSLVPRRGGTNEKLFF
TGTGCCAGCAGCTTAGTACCTCGTAGGGGCGGAACTAATGAAAAACTGTTTTTT
>TRBV27|.|TRBJ2-1|once
CASSLDRSEQFF
TGTGCCAGCAGTCTGGACAGATCTGAGCAGTTCTTC
>TRBV5-8|TRBD1|TRBJ2-5|.
CASSQVRTGEETQYF
TGTGCCAGCAGCCAAGTTAGGACAGGGGAAGAGACCCAGTACTTC
>TRBV6-5|TRBD2|TRBJ2-2|.
CASSYSGGDTGELFF
TGTGCCAGCAGTTACTCGGGGGGGGACACCGGGGAGCTGTTTTTT
>TRBV5-4|TRBD1|TRBJ2-7|.
CASSSGQGDEQYF
TGTGCCAGCAGCTCGGGACAGGGTGATGAGCAGTACTTC
>TRBV5-1|.|TRBJ1-2|.
CASSLVEGVPNGYTF
TGCGCCAGCAGCTTGGTAGAGGGTGTCCCGAATGGCTACACCTTC
>TRBV2|TRBD2|TRBJ2-1|.
CASSELAGGYNEQFF
TGTGCCAGCAGTGAACTAGCGGGGGGCTACAATGAGCAGTTCTTC
>TRBV6-5|.|TRBJ1-2|.
CASSPAVANYGYTF
TGTGCCAGCAGTCCCGCCGTAGCTAACTATGGCTACACCTTC
>TRBV6-5|.|TRBJ1-5|.
CASSLGNQPQHF
TGTGCCAGCAGCCTCGGCAATCAGCCCCAGCATTTT
>TRBV5-4|TRBD2|TRBJ2-7|.
CASSLAGEAYEQYF
TGTGCCAGCAGCTTAGCGGGGGAGGCCTACGAGCAGTACTTC
>TRBV6-2/TRBV6-3|TRBD1|TRBJ1-2|.
CASSWGQSYGYTF
TGTGCCAGCAGTTGGGGACAGAGCTATGGCTACACCTTC
>TRBV5-1|.|TRBJ1-6|.
CASSLVPGLMGGNSPLHF
TGCGCCAGCAGCTTGGTCCCCGGTCTGATGGGGGGGAATTCACCCCTCCACTTT
>TRBV6-5|TRBD2|TRBJ2-5|.
CASSYGAGGPWETQYF
TGTGCCAGCAGTTATGGGGCGGGAGGGCCCTGGGAGACCCAGTACTTC
>TRBV7-2|.|TRBJ2-2|.
CASSLHMGANTGELFF
TGTGCCAGCAGCTTACATATGGGAGCGAACACCGGGGAGCTGTTTTTT
>TRBV11-3|.|TRBJ1-1|once
CASSRQYGTEAFF
TGTGCCAGCAGTCGACAGTACGGCACTGAAGCTTTCTTT
>TRBV24-1|TRBD1|TRBJ1-2|.
CATSDATGAPYGYTF
TGTGCCACCAGTGATGCGACAGGGGCCCCCTATGGCTACACCTTC
>TRBV20-1|.|TRBJ2-1|.
CSADVGREQFF
TGCAGTGCTGACGTGGGCCGGGAGCAGTTCTTC
>TRBV18|TRBD1|TRBJ1-1|.
CASSPNNVGTGGSEAFF
TGTGCCAGCTCACCGAATAATGTCGGGACAGGGGGATCTGAAGCTTTCTTT
>TRBV18|TRBD1|TRBJ1-2|.
CASSLGQGDYGYTF
TGTGCCAGCTCACTAGGACAGGGGGACTATGGCTACACCTTC
>TRBV30|.|TRBJ1-1|few
CAWSRTDEAFF
TGTGCCTGGAGCCGAACTGATGAAGCTTTCTTT
>TRBV18|.|TRBJ1-2|once
CASSPNSQGGDYTF
TGTGCCAGCTCACCAAACTCGCAGGGTGGTGACTACACCTTC
>TRBV12-3/TRBV12-4|TRBD2|TRBJ2-1|.
CASSLGGGNEQFF
TGTGCCAGCAGTTTAGGGGGGGGGAATGAGCAGTTCTTC
>TRBV19|.|TRBJ2-3|.
CASSISRFMREKVDTQYF
TGTGCCAGTAGTATTTCGCGGTTTATGAGGGAGAAAGTAGATACGCAGTATTTT
>TRBV6-4|.|TRBJ2-2|.
CASSDGAYTGELFF
TGTGCCAGCAGTGACGGGGCTTACACCGGGGAGCTGTTTTTT
>TRBV6-5|TRBD1|TRBJ1-2|.
CASRGQGAFYGYTF
TGTGCCAGCAGAGGACAGGGGGCTTTCTATGGCTACACCTTC
>TRBV5-4|.|TRBJ1-3|.
CASRGASSGNTIYF
TGTGCCAGCAGAGGGGCATCCTCTGGAAACACCATATATTTT
>TRBV6-5|.|TRBJ1-4|.
CASTRAREKLFF
TGTGCCAGCACCAGGGCGCGGGAAAAACTGTTTTTT
>TRBV4-3|TRBD2|TRBJ2-4|.
CASSQDLGEGYSIQYF
TGCGCCAGCAGCCAAGATTTGGGGGAGGGGTACTCCATTCAGTACTTC
>TRBV12-3/TRBV12-4|.|TRBJ1-3|.
CASSWSTTIYF
TGTGCCAGCAGTTGGTCTACCACCATATATTTT
>TRBV2|TRBD1|TRBJ1-6|few
CASSLDRGLDNSPLHF
TGTGCCAGCAGCCTTGACAGGGGGCTCGATAATTCACCCCTCCACTTT